The next 17 T cell receptor beta chains were all read from a single sample in a study of cytomegalovirus exposure and HLA in healthy donors. PCR amplification relied on 60 Vbeta primers (plus 13 Jbeta primers). The repertoire was sequenced with immunoSEQ multiplex PCR; TCRdb's copy has only in-frame clones and lacks some. The data show 63,000 or so clones, with around 80% seen just once and roughly 4% held by the top ten. The sequencing sample was made of PBMCs. All receptors derive from a woman aged 30 to 39 in good health and CMV-seronegative.

The chain recombines TRBV19 with TRBJ1-5; 8 nucleotides align to TRBD1. V was clipped by 0 bases and J by 7 bases; unmatched bases: 5. Germline CDR1 is LNHDA and CDR2 is SQIVND (reference sequence). This CDR3 is 15 amino acids long. The CDR3 sequence: CASSIDIRGQQPQHF. The CDR3 DNA reads TGTGCCAGTAGTATAGACATCAGGGGGCAACAGCCCCAGCATTTT.

This clone was picked up a small number of times. The chain links TRBV2 to TRBJ1-5; D perhaps matches TRBD1 (6 bases). Trimming stripped 8 bases from V and 6 bases from J, with 20 bases between. In germline, CDR1 is SNHLY, CDR2 FYNNEI. The CDR3 is made up of 15 amino acids. The CDR3 here is CASVGGLGAGQPQHF. DNA of the CDR3: TGTGCCAGCGTTGGGGGCTTGGGCGCGGGTCAGCCCCAGCATTTT.

This clone has only one observation. The chain links TRBV28 to TRBJ2-4; 8 positions agree with TRBD2. CDR3 length: 14 amino acids. CDR1 MDHEN and CDR2 SYDVKM come from the germline V gene. Trimming removed 6 bases from V and 7 bases from J; junction bases left unmatched: 8. The CDR3 DNA follows: TGTGCCAGCAGAACGGGGGGGCAGGGGAACATTCAGTACTTC. Translation gives CASRTGGQGNIQYF.

The rearrangement joins TRBV20-1 to TRBJ2-1; TRBD2 aligns across 9 bases. The J segment lost 13 bases and the V segment lost 5 bases, leaving 6 bases of the junction unmatched. CDR3 size: 11 residues. In germline, CDR1 is DFQATT, CDR2 SNEGSKA (reference sequence). The CDR3 sequence: CSAVRTSVQFF. The CDR3 DNA is TGCAGTGCTGTGAGGACTAGCGTTCAGTTCTTC.

This clone was detected a few times. The V gene is TRBV7-9, the J gene TRBJ1-3; TRBD1 matches 7 bases. Germline V gene lookup returns CDR1 SEHNR and CDR2 FQNEAQ (reference sequence). Trimming removed 5 bases from V and 8 bases from J; junction bases left unmatched: 15. The CDR3 has 16 amino acids. CDR3 bases: TGTGCCAGCAGCGCCAAAGCTGACAGGGTTGTGGACACCATATATTTT. Its translation: CASSAKADRVVDTIYF.

The chain is built from TRBV4-1 and TRBJ1-5; 10 bases are shared with TRBD1. This CDR3 is 18 amino acids long. Trimming cost V 1 base and J 4 bases; bases outside gene matches: 10. Germline CDR1 MGHRA, CDR2 YSYEKL. The CDR3 coding sequence is TGCGCCAGCAGCCAAGGTTTTCGGGACAGGGGAAGAAATCAGCCCCAGCATTTT. It codes for CASSQGFRDRGRNQPQHF.

The chain joins TRBV7-8 to TRBJ2-1; possibly TRBD1 for D (5 bases). This CDR3 is 15 amino acids long. V lost 1 base and J 5 bases, leaving 12 bases between the germline ends. The germline V gene has CDR1 SGHVS and CDR2 FQNEAQ. DNA for the CDR3: TGTGCCAGCAGCTTAGAGGGGTCAGGGAACAATGAGCAGTTCTTC. It encodes CASSLEGSGNNEQFF.

The sample holds a few counts of this clone. This chain uses TRBV29-1 with TRBJ2-5; D unclear. V lost 8 bases, J lost 5 bases, and 6 bases lay in between. CDR3 length equals 9 residues. Germline V CDR1 and CDR2: SQVTM, ANQGSEA. The CDR3: CSTSETQYF. The CDR3, as DNA: TGCAGCACATCGGAGACCCAGTACTTC.

This chain uses TRBV29-1 with TRBJ1-2, with 8 bases lining up with TRBD1. Germline V gives CDR1 SQVTM, CDR2 ANQGSEA. The CDR3 loop spans 13 amino acids. After removal of 2 bases from V and 4 bases from J, the junction contained 3 bases not matched to a gene. The CDR3 loop reads CSVESGGSYGYTF. CDR3 in DNA: TGCAGCGTTGAATCAGGGGGCTCCTATGGCTACACCTTC.

The J gene is TRBJ1-1, the V gene TRBV30; tentatively, D is TRBD1 (5 bases). V gave up 4 bases and J gave up 4 bases, with 19 bases separating them. This CDR3 contains 15 residues. Germline lookup yields CDR1 GTSNPN and CDR2 SVGIG (reference sequence). The CDR3 loop is CAWNPGLGGGTEAFF. CDR3 DNA: TGTGCCTGGAATCCAGGGCTGGGAGGCGGCACTGAAGCTTTCTTT.

The chain carries TRBV7-6 and TRBJ2-1; TRBD2 matches at 8 bases. Germline V lookup: CDR1 SGHVS, CDR2 FNYEAQ. The trim removed 2 bases at V and 5 bases at J, leaving 2 bases unmatched. This CDR3 has 14 residues. The CDR3 DNA sequence: TGTGCCAGCAGCTTAAGCGGGGGAAACAATGAGCAGTTCTTC. This codes for CASSLSGGNNEQFF.

The rearrangement uses TRBV5-1 and TRBJ1-2; no clear D gene. Germline V lookup: CDR1 SGHRS, CDR2 YFSETQ. The CDR3 has 15 amino acids. The V gene lost 4 bases and the J gene lost 4 bases, with 17 bases spanning the gap. CDR3 region: CASSPLPGYGYGYTF. The CDR3 coding sequence is TGCGCCAGCAGCCCCCTCCCGGGTTACGGCTATGGCTACACCTTC.

The CDR3 spells CASSSSPAYEQYF. In DNA form, the CDR3 reads TGTGCCAGCAGCTCGTCCCCAGCCTACGAGCAGTACTTC. V gene TRBV7-2 combines with J gene TRBJ2-7; no reliable D call. The V and J ends lost 4 bases and 2 bases respectively, with 9 bases between them. Germline CDR1 and CDR2: SGHTA and FQGNSA. This CDR3 has 13 amino acids.

The chain has TRBV7-2 and TRBJ2-1, with no clear D. The germline V and J ends were trimmed by 0 bases and 8 bases, with 8 bases remaining between them. The CDR3 consists of 13 residues. The V gene's germline CDR1 is SGHTA and CDR2 FQGNSA. The CDR3 DNA sequence: TGTGCCAGCAGCTTAGCTAGTCTTCATGAGCAGTTCTTC. This codes for CASSLASLHEQFF.

This rearrangement joins TRBV10-2 to TRBJ1-1, with a tentative D call TRBD1 (6 bases). This CDR3 comprises 13 residues. The ends were cut back, 8 bases at V and 0 bases at J, with 10 bases in the middle. From germline, CDR1 is WSHSY and CDR2 SAAADI. CDR3 protein: CASLGQMNTEAFF. For the CDR3, the DNA is TGCGCCAGCTTAGGACAGATGAACACTGAAGCTTTCTTT.

This sequence joins TRBV27 and TRBJ2-1; no firm D call. The ends were cut back, 0 bases at V and 15 bases at J, with 15 bases in the middle. This CDR3 comprises 13 residues. Germline CDR1 MNHEY, CDR2 SMNVEV (reference sequence). Here the CDR3 reads CASSLSSKTVRFF. For the CDR3, the DNA is TGTGCCAGCAGTTTATCCTCAAAGACTGTGCGGTTCTTC.

This chain links TRBV5-4 with TRBJ2-2; 11 bases line up with TRBD2. Germline CDR1 reads SGHNT; CDR2 reads YYREEE (reference sequence). With V trimmed by 4 bases and J by 7 bases, 9 bases remained unmatched. The CDR3 loop spans 16 amino acids. The CDR3 sequence is CASSLTSGEAIGELFF. Written as DNA, the CDR3 is TGTGCCAGCAGCCTGACTAGCGGGGAAGCCATCGGGGAGCTGTTTTTT.